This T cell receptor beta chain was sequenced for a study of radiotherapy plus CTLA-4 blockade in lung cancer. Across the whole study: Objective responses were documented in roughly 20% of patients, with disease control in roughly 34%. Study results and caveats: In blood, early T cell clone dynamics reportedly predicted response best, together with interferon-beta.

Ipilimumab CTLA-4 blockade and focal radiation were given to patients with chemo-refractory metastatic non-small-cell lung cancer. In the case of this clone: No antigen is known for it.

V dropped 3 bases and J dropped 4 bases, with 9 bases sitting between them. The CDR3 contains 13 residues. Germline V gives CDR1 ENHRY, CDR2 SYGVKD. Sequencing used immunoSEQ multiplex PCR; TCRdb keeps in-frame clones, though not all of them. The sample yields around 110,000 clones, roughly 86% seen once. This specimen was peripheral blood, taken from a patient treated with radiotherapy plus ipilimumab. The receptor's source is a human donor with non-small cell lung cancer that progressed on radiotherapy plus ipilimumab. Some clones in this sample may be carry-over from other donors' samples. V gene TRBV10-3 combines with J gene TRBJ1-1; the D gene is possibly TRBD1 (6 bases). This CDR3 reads CAISDGGLTEAFF. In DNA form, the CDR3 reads TGTGCCATCAGTGATGGGGGGCTCACTGAAGCTTTCTTT.